What follows is one T cell receptor (beta chain) and its context. This entry is derived from a study of CD8 T cells in Susac syndrome. V lost 6 bases to trimming and J lost 2 bases; unmatched junction nucleotides: 6. This CDR3 contains 15 residues. Random hexamers were used to reverse transcribe an amount of about 0.5 to 1 ug RNA. MiXCR, run by TCRdb on the immunoSEQ multiplex PCR reads, gives a single entry per CDR3 protein. The sample has about 180,000 distinct CDR3 sequences; around 94% are singletons. This receptor was identified in a human donor with Susac syndrome. Sequenced: CD4+ T cells from PBMCs. The V and J genes are TRBV12-3 or TRBV12-4 and TRBJ1-5; 8 nucleotides align to TRBD1. The CDR3 region is CASRLTGARNQPQHF. The CDR3 DNA reads TGTGCCAGCAGACTGACAGGGGCGCGCAATCAGCCCCAGCATTTT.